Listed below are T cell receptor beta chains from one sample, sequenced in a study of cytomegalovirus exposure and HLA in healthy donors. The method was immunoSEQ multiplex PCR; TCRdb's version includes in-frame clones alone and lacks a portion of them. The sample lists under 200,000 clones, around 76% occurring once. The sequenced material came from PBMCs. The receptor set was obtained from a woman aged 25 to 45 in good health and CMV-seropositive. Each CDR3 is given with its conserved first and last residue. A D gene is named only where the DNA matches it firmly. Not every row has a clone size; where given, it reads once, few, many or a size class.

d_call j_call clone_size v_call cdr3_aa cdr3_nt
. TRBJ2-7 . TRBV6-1 CASRETDSTYEQYF TGTGCCAGCAGAGAAACCGACAGTACCTACGAGCAGTACTTC
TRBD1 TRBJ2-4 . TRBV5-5 CASSLNRGNIQYF TGTGCCAGCAGCTTGAACAGGGGAAACATTCAGTACTTC
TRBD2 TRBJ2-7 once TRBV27 CASSLRRGYEQYF TGTGCCAGCAGTTTGCGGCGGGGGTACGAGCAGTACTTC
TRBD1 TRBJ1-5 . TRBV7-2 CASSDGTALTHQHF TGTGCCAGCAGTGACGGGACAGCCCTGACCCACCAGCATTTT
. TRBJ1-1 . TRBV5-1 CASSPGGARNTEAFF TGCGCCAGCAGCCCCGGGGGGGCGAGGAACACTGAAGCTTTCTTT
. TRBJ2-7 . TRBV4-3 CASSQSRGSPYEQYF TGCGCCAGCAGCCAGAGTCGGGGGTCACCCTACGAGCAGTACTTC
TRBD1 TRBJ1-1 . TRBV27 CASRHLQGAKNTEAFF TGTGCCAGCAGACACTTACAGGGGGCTAAGAACACTGAAGCTTTCTTT
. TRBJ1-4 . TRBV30 CAWSQGLQEKLFF TGTGCCTGGAGTCAGGGGTTGCAGGAAAAACTGTTTTTT
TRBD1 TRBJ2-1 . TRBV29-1 CSGRQGGNEQFF TGCAGCGGTCGACAGGGGGGGAATGAGCAGTTCTTC
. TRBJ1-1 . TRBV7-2 CASSLPLLQGTEAFF TGTGCCAGCAGCTTACCCCTCCTACAGGGCACTGAAGCTTTCTTT
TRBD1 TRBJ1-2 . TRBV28 CASRRTGGTYGYTF TGTGCCAGCAGGCGGACAGGGGGCACATATGGCTACACCTTC
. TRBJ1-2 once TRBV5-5 CASSLVRLMDYGYTF TGTGCCAGCAGCTTGGTGAGGCTGATGGACTATGGCTACACCTTC
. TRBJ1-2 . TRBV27 CATFGGNYGYTF TGTGCCACTTTCGGGGGGAACTATGGCTACACCTTC
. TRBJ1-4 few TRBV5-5 CASSRDATNEKLFF TGTGCCAGCAGCCGCGATGCAACTAATGAAAAACTGTTTTTT
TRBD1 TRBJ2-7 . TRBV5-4 CASSLGGRGSTYEQYF TGTGCCAGCAGCTTGGGGGGCAGGGGGTCAACCTACGAGCAGTACTTC
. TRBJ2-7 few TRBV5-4 CASSVRDTTDEQYF TGTGCCAGCAGCGTCCGGGACACAACCGATGAGCAGTACTTC
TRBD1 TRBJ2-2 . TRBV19 CASTGTGGSNTGELFF TGTGCCAGTACCGGGACAGGGGGCTCGAACACCGGGGAGCTGTTTTTT
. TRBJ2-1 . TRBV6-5 CASSSRRVATNEQFF TGTGCCAGCAGTTCCCGCCGAGTAGCTACCAATGAGCAGTTCTTC
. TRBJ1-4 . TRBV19 CASSIGTATNEKLFF TGTGCCAGTAGTATAGGGACAGCAACTAATGAAAAACTGTTTTTT
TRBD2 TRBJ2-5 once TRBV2 CASSTSGGGQETQYF TGTGCCAGCAGTACTAGCGGGGGGGGACAAGAGACCCAGTACTTC
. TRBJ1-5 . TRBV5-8 CASSLGQAGQPQHF TGTGCCAGCAGCTTGGGGCAGGCGGGTCAGCCCCAGCATTTT
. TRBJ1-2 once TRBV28 CASSPLRGHFYGYTF TGTGCCAGCAGTCCACTGAGGGGACATTTCTATGGCTACACCTTC
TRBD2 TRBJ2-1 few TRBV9 CASSERGGSYNEQFF TGTGCCAGCAGCGAGCGGGGAGGCTCCTACAATGAGCAGTTCTTC
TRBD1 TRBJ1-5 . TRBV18 CASTGQGNQPQHF TGTGCCAGCACGGGACAGGGGAATCAGCCCCAGCATTTT
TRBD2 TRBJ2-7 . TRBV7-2 CASSLSGGSSYEQYF TGTGCCAGCAGCTTAAGCGGCGGGAGCTCCTACGAGCAGTACTTC
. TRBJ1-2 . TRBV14 CASSQDNNPGYGYTF TGTGCCAGCAGCCAAGACAACAATCCGGGTTATGGCTACACCTTC
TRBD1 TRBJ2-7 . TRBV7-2 CASSLAPEGTGQYF TGTGCCAGCAGCTTAGCGCCCGAGGGGACAGGGCAGTACTTC
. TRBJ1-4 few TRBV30 CAWSVRGEKLFF TGTGCCTGGAGTGTACGGGGTGAAAAACTGTTTTTT
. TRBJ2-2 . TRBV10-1 CASSEQGNTGELFF TGCGCCAGCAGTGAGCAGGGGAACACCGGGGAGCTGTTTTTT
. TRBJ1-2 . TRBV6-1 CASSETGLLDGYTF TGTGCCAGCAGTGAAACAGGCTTACTCGATGGCTACACCTTC
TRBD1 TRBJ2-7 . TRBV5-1 CASSGSGQGYEQYF TGCGCCAGCAGCGGCTCGGGACAGGGTTACGAGCAGTACTTC
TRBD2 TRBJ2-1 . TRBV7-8 CASSSFAVWTSGRGYNEQFF TGTGCCAGCAGCTCTTTCGCGGTTTGGACTAGCGGGAGGGGATACAATGAGCAGTTCTTC
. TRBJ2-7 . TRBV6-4 CASSDNRTDSYEQYF TGTGCCAGCAGTGACAACAGGACAGATTCGTACGAGCAGTACTTC
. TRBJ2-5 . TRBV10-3 CAIRDRGETQYF TGTGCCATCCGGGATCGGGGAGAGACCCAGTACTTC